One and the same sample provided the 3 T cell receptor beta chains below, sequenced in a study of blood T cell repertoires in COVID-19. Assay used: immunoSEQ multiplex PCR; TCRdb lists only in-frame clones, some missing. The sample yields over 250,000 clones, roughly 86% seen once. Sequencing was performed on PBMCs or T cells enriched from blood (not recorded which). These TCRs come from a young woman who had recovered from COVID-19.

The chain is built from TRBV7-2 and TRBJ2-1; TRBD1 matches 9 bases. Germline V gives CDR1 SGHTA, CDR2 FQGNSA. The trim removed 5 bases at V and 2 bases at J, leaving 7 bases unmatched. The CDR3 sequence is 16 residues long. The CDR3 loop is CASSLTRTGAYNEQFF. CDR3 DNA: TGTGCCAGCAGCCTCACCCGGACAGGGGCCTACAATGAGCAGTTCTTC.

The V call is TRBV29-1, the J call TRBJ2-1; weak D call: TRBD2 (6 bases). Germline assignment: CDR1 SQVTM and CDR2 ANQGSEA. V lost 6 bases and J 13 bases, leaving 19 bases between the germline ends. The CDR3 is made up of 12 amino acids. For the CDR3, the DNA is TGCAGCGTGGTTGGGTGGGAGGTGGACCAGTTCTTC. It translates to CSVVGWEVDQFF.

In its sample, this clone was seen a few times. The V and J genes are TRBV7-2 and TRBJ2-1, with D possibly matching TRBD1 (5 bases). In germline, CDR1 is SGHTA, CDR2 FQGNSA. V lost 5 bases and J 0 bases, leaving 11 bases between the germline ends. CDR3 size: 15 residues. DNA of the CDR3: TGTGCCAGCAGCCTGGACATAAGCTCCTACAATGAGCAGTTCTTC. It yields the protein CASSLDISSYNEQFF.